One and the same sample provided the 5 T cell receptor beta chains below, sequenced in a study of T-cell memory formation after mild COVID-19. TCRdb fed the 5' RACE reads into MiXCR, producing one record per CDR3 protein. The table lists roughly 200,000 distinct CDR3 sequences, 20% to 25% of them singletons. The specimen sequenced was PBMCs or a T cell subset sorted from them (not recorded which). The receptors stem from an adult woman who had mild COVID-19 (a few samples of this study predate the infection). Cell type and time point are not known.

The V gene is TRBV15, the J gene TRBJ1-4; D call uncertain. Germline V CDR1 and CDR2: LNHNV, YYDKDF (reference sequence). This CDR3 spans 14 amino acids. The ends were cut back, 1 base at V and 6 bases at J, with 9 bases in the middle. The CDR3 DNA sequence: TGTGCCACCAGCAGAGCGGGTGGTCATGAAAAACTGTTTTTT. Translation: CATSRAGGHEKLFF. Full variable domain (missing parts from reference TRBV15 and TRBJ1-4): DAMVIQNPRYQVTQFGKPVTLSCSQTLNHNVMYWYQQKSSQAPKLLFHYYDKDFNNEADTPDNFQSRRPNTSFCFLDIRSPGLGDTAMYLCATSRAGGHEKLFFGSGTQLSVL.

This clonotype turned up a few times. The gene calls are TRBV4-1 and TRBJ2-5; D ambiguous. The ends were cut back, 5 bases at V and 4 bases at J, with 11 bases in the middle. Germline CDR1 reads MGHRA; CDR2 reads YSYEKL. The CDR3 loop spans 13 amino acids. The CDR3 DNA sequence: TGCGCCAGCAGCAGCTACGGTGGAGAGACCCAGTACTTC. Protein product: CASSSYGGETQYF.

This clonotype was picked up a small number of times. The CDR3 DNA sequence: TGTGCCTGGAGTTCACGATCGGGGCACTCCTACGAGCAGTACTTC. Protein: CAWSSRSGHSYEQYF. V gene TRBV30 combines with J gene TRBJ2-7; D tentatively fits TRBD1 or TRBD2 (5 bases each). CDR3 length: 15 residues. From germline, CDR1 is GTSNPN and CDR2 SVGIG (reference sequence). With 2 bases removed from V and 0 bases from J, the gap between germline ends came to 14 bases.

This chain connects TRBV7-2 to TRBJ2-1; 8 bases align to TRBD2. The CDR3 length is 16 residues. Germline CDR1 and CDR2: SGHTA and FQGNSA. Trimming cost V 3 bases and J 4 bases; bases outside gene matches: 8. For the CDR3, the DNA is TGTGCCAGCAGCTTGAAACTAGCGGACTCTTACAATGAGCAGTTCTTC. Protein sequence: CASSLKLADSYNEQFF. Full variable domain (rest looked up from reference TRBV7-2 and TRBJ2-1): GAGVSQSPSNKVTEKGKDVELRCDPISGHTALYWYRQSLGQGLEFLIYFQGNSAPDKSGLPSDRFSAERTGGSVSTLTIQRTQQEDSAVYLCASSLKLADSYNEQFFGPGTRLTVL.

A few counts support this clonotype. The chain links TRBV10-3 to TRBJ2-7; TRBD2 agrees at 7 bases. CDR1 is ENHRY and CDR2 is SYGVKD in the germline V gene. This CDR3 contains 15 residues. Unmatched junction bases numbered 11, after V lost 4 bases and J lost 5 bases. CDR3 protein: CAISGYSGGGNEQYF. The DNA of the CDR3 is TGTGCCATCAGTGGATACTCGGGAGGAGGGAACGAGCAGTACTTC.